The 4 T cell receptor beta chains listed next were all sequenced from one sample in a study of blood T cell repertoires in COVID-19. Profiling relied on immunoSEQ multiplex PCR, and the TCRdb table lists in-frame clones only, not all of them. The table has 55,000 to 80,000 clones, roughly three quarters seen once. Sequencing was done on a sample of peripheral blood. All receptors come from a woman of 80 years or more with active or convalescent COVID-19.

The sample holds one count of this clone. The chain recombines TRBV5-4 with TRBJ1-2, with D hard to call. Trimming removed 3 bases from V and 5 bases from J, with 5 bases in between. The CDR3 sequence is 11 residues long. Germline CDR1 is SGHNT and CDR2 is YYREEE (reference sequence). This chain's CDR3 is CASSSGYGYTF. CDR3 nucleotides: TGTGCCAGCAGCTCGGGTTATGGCTACACCTTC.

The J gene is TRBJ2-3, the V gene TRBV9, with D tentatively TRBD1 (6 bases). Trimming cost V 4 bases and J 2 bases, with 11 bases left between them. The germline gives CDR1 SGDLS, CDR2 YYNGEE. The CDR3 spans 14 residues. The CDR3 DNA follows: TGTGCCAGCAGCCTGACAGGTAACACAGATACGCAGTATTTT. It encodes CASSLTGNTDTQYF. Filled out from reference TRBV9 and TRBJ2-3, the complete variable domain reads DSGVTQTPKHLITATGQRVTLRCSPRSGDLSVYWYQQSLDQGLQFLIQYYNGEERAKGNILERFSAQQFPDLHSELNLSSLELGDSALYFCASSLTGNTDTQYFGPGTRLTVL.

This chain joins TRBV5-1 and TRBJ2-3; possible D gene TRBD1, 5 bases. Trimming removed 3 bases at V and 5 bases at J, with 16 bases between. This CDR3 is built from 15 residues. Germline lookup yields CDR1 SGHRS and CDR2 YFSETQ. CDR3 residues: CASSSTGIGVDTQYF. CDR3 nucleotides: TGCGCCAGCAGCTCTACAGGAATAGGTGTAGATACGCAGTATTTT.

The CDR3 DNA sequence: TGTGCCACCAGCCTCAGGCAGAGATATAGCAATCAGCCCCAGCATTTT. It is translated as CATSLRQRYSNQPQHF. V usage is TRBV15 and J usage is TRBJ1-5; D is unclear. The CDR3 loop spans 16 amino acids. The ends were cut back, 5 bases at V and 0 bases at J, with 14 bases in the middle. The germline V gene encodes CDR1 LNHNV and CDR2 YYDKDF (reference sequence).